The T cell receptor beta chain described here comes from a study of human versus mouse CDR3 diversity and MHC coevolution. Across the study: The immunoSEQ assay reportedly detects one in 200,000 T cells. Each sample yielded about 0.6 x 10^7 to 1.8 x 10^7 valid reads. Findings and caveats of the study: Mice had fewer CDR3 deletions and insertions than humans on average.

Sequencing used immunoSEQ multiplex PCR; TCRdb keeps in-frame clones, though not all of them. Among 60,000 to 95,000 clones listed, approximately 90% were seen once. Concerning this clone: Antigen unknown.

The CDR3 extends over 15 amino acids. V was trimmed by 8 bases and J by 4 bases, leaving 20 bases between them. CDR1 and CDR2 (germline): LNHDA, SQIVND (reference sequence). The rearrangement uses TRBV19 and TRBJ1-1, with a possible D match to TRBD1 (5 bases). The sequence was obtained from a person aged 30 to 69 in good health. The sample comprised naive CD4+ T cells from blood. Subset described: CD45RO-negative CD62L-positive naive CD4 T cells. The CDR3 DNA reads as TGTGCCAGTTCAGGAAGGGGAATTATGGTCACTGAAGCTTTCTTT. It translates to CASSGRGIMVTEAFF. Full variable domain (missing parts from reference TRBV19 and TRBJ1-1): DGGITQSPKYLFRKEGQNVTLSCEQNLNHDAMYWYRQDPGQGLRLIYYSQIVNDFQKGDIAEGYSVSREKKESFPLTVTSAQKNPTAFYLCASSGRGIMVTEAFFGQGTRLTVV.